Detailed here is one T cell receptor beta chain. Time point indicated: newly diagnosed GD, antithyroid drugs for less than 3 months. Making the TCR library involved RNA that had been extracted from PBMCs. This record comes from a study of regulatory T cells in long-lasting Graves disease. Construction of the TCR beta libraries employed iRepertoire HTBI primers in conjunction with Arm-PCR of CDR3 regions. From the multiplex PCR reads, TCRdb called clonotypes with MiXCR, one entry per CDR3 protein. The repertoire holds 450,000 to 650,000 distinct CDR3 sequences, with approximately 16% as singletons. This CDR3 is 15 amino acids long. V shed 5 bases and J 6 bases; nucleotides not matched to a gene: 7. Germline V gives CDR1 PRHDT, CDR2 FYEKMQ (reference sequence). These sequences were also reported in another study, on T cells in Graves' hyperthyroidism and ophthalmopathy. According to that study: The study excluded patients with uncontrolled infection, other autoimmune disease, pregnancy or lactation.

V is TRBV13 and J is TRBJ1-6; 7 bases agree with TRBD1. The starting material was peripheral blood mononuclear cells (PBMCs), obtained at new diagnosis, from a patient treated with antithyroid drugs. The TCR sequence derives from a woman aged 35-60 years with Graves disease. The CDR3 DNA reads as TGTGCCAGCAGCACTCGACAGGGAGTTAATTCACCCCTCCACTTT. Protein product: CASSTRQGVNSPLHF.